The 11 T cell receptor beta chains in this list originate from one sample, sequenced in a study of human T cells and chemical hapten exposure. As to time point: patch test 1, 2 weeks after DPC sensitization. Stated treatment: therapeutic diphenylcyclopropenone sensitization with weekly scalp DPC. TCRdb re-derived calls from the RACE reads in MiXCR, one entry per CDR3 protein. The sample has 70,000 to 80,000 distinct CDR3 sequences, about 32% seen once; the top ten hold about 9%. The source was whole blood, collected in connection with sensitization to the hapten diphenylcyclopropenone (DPC). Receptors originate from a man aged 40-50 years with alopecia areata. Some clones in this sample may be carry-over from other donors' samples.

The chain uses TRBV28 and TRBJ1-5; tentative D call: TRBD1 (5 bases). This CDR3 contains 16 residues. V gave up 2 bases and J gave up 2 bases, with 13 bases separating them. Germline CDR1 MDHEN, CDR2 SYDVKM. The chain's CDR3 is CASSLHPGLGNQPQHF. The CDR3 bases are TGTGCCAGCAGTTTACATCCAGGGCTGGGCAATCAGCCCCAGCATTTT. Using reference TRBV28 and TRBJ1-5 for the parts outside the CDR3, the full variable domain is DVKVTQSSRYLVKRTGEKVFLECVQDMDHENMFWYRQDPGLGLRLIYFSYDVKMKEKGDIPEGYSVSREKKERFSLILESASTNQTSMYLCASSLHPGLGNQPQHFGDGTRLSIL.

This clonotype was counted a few times. The CDR3 DNA reads as TGCAGTGCTAGCTGGAGCGCCAGCGACAATGAGCAGTTCTTC. Its protein is CSASWSASDNEQFF. V and J are TRBV20-1 and TRBJ2-1; no reliable D call. Trimming cost V 3 bases and J 5 bases, with 14 bases left between them. The CDR3 loop spans 14 amino acids. Germline CDR1 and CDR2: DFQATT and SNEGSKA (reference sequence).

This chain joins TRBV7-9 and TRBJ1-1, with TRBD1 as a possible D gene (6 bases). The CDR3 has 17 residues. Trimming shortened V by 0 bases and J by 4 bases, and 18 bases separated the two germline ends. Germline V gene sequence: CDR1 SEHNR, CDR2 FQNEAQ (reference sequence). DNA for the CDR3: TGTGCCAGCAGCTTAGCTCCGCGACAGGCACTTTTCACTGAAGCTTTCTTT. This encodes CASSLAPRQALFTEAFF.

This clonotype has ten or more counts. The chain uses TRBV5-1 and TRBJ2-3, with 9 bases aligning to TRBD2. CDR3 size: 16 residues. In germline, CDR1 is SGHRS, CDR2 YFSETQ. V shed 0 bases and J 1 base; nucleotides not matched to a gene: 3. The CDR3 DNA follows: TGCGCCAGCAGCTTGGAGGCTAGCGGGGGCACAGATACGCAGTATTTT. This encodes CASSLEASGGTDTQYF.

This chain connects TRBV3-1 to TRBJ1-1; D may be TRBD1 (5 bases). This CDR3 contains 14 residues. V dropped 2 bases and J dropped 5 bases, with 12 bases sitting between them. Germline V gene sequence: CDR1 LGHDT, CDR2 YNNKEL (reference sequence). The CDR3 sequence is CASSQQLGVTEAFF. In DNA, the CDR3 is TGTGCCAGCAGCCAACAGTTAGGGGTTACTGAAGCTTTCTTT.

This rearrangement joins TRBV9 to TRBJ1-4; TRBD1 matches 7 bases. CDR1 is SGDLS and CDR2 is YYNGEE in the germline V gene. The CDR3 length is 15 residues. Trimming removed 4 bases from V and 0 bases from J; junction bases left unmatched: 3. This chain's CDR3 is CASSSGQATNEKLFF. The DNA for the CDR3 is TGTGCCAGCAGCTCCGGACAGGCAACTAATGAAAAACTGTTTTTT.

V gene TRBV7-9 combines with J gene TRBJ1-1; the match to TRBD1 covers 7 bases. Germline trimming cut 3 bases from V and 2 bases from J; bases unmatched to any gene: 3. This CDR3 region has 14 residues. Germline CDR1 and CDR2: SEHNR and FQNEAQ (reference sequence). This chain's CDR3 is CASSLGQINTEAFF. DNA of the CDR3: TGTGCCAGCAGCTTGGGACAGATAAACACTGAAGCTTTCTTT.

In this sample, this clonotype turned up a few times. V usage is TRBV12-3 or TRBV12-4 and J usage is TRBJ1-5, with 9 bases lining up with TRBD1. This CDR3 region has 15 residues. With 5 bases clipped from V and 6 bases from J, the junction kept 8 bases outside the gene matches. The CDR3 is CASSGQGLRGQPQHF. CDR3 DNA sequence: TGTGCCAGCAGTGGACAGGGGCTGAGAGGTCAGCCCCAGCATTTT.

This chain uses TRBV2 with TRBJ2-1; 9 bases are shared with TRBD2. The ends lost 5 bases at V and 0 bases at J; junction bases unmatched: 2. CDR3 length: 15 residues. CDR1 SNHLY and CDR2 FYNNEI come from the germline V gene. The CDR3 DNA sequence: TGTGCCAGCAGTAAGCGGGAGGTCTCCTACAATGAGCAGTTCTTC. This encodes CASSKREVSYNEQFF.

This sequence joins TRBV19 and TRBJ2-1; TRBD2 agrees at 7 bases. CDR1 LNHDA and CDR2 SQIVND come from the germline V gene (reference sequence). Trimming took 6 bases from V and 6 from J; bases not matched to a gene: 8. The length of the CDR3 is 14 residues. The CDR3 spells CASRPPTSLNEQFF. The CDR3 bases are TGTGCCAGTAGGCCACCGACTAGCCTCAATGAGCAGTTCTTC. The full variable domain, in which reference TRBV19 and TRBJ2-1 provide the parts outside the CDR3, is DGGITQSPKYLFRKEGQNVTLSCEQNLNHDAMYWYRQDPGQGLRLIYYSQIVNDFQKGDIAEGYSVSREKKESFPLTVTSAQKNPTAFYLCASRPPTSLNEQFFGPGTRLTVL.

The V gene is TRBV20-1, the J gene TRBJ1-1; D is unclear. Germline V gives CDR1 DFQATT, CDR2 SNEGSKA (reference sequence). This CDR3 region has 12 residues. Trimming cost V 7 bases and J 1 base, with 10 bases left between them. CDR3 loop: CSVDKTNTEAFF. CDR3 coding DNA: TGCAGTGTAGACAAGACGAACACTGAAGCTTTCTTT.